Below, 3 T cell receptor beta chains from the same sample are listed, as sequenced in a study of blood T cell repertoires in COVID-19. Clones were read by immunoSEQ multiplex PCR, and TCRdb kept only the in-frame ones, dropping some. Of around 270,000 clones in the sample, roughly 88% were seen once. The specimen was PBMCs or T cells enriched from blood (not recorded which). These receptors all stem from a woman in her 30s who had recovered from COVID-19.

The rearrangement links TRBV25-1 to TRBJ1-2; D not resolved. This CDR3 spans 15 amino acids. V was pared by 1 base and J by 1 base, with 10 bases between. CDR1 and CDR2 from the germline V gene are MGHDK and SYGVNS. The CDR3 coding sequence is TGTGCCAGCAGTGAATGGAGCAGAGGTAACTATGGCTACACCTTC. Translated, it gives CASSEWSRGNYGYTF.

The chain recombines TRBV10-1 with TRBJ2-2; 10 positions match TRBD2. Losses at the gene ends were 4 bases for V and 5 bases for J; bases not matched to a gene: 19. Germline CDR1 and CDR2: WNHNN and SYGVQD (reference sequence). This CDR3 has 20 amino acids. This CDR3 reads CASSGPRSAGTSELTGELFF. The CDR3 bases are TGCGCCAGCAGTGGTCCGAGGAGTGCCGGGACTAGCGAACTTACCGGGGAGCTGTTTTTT.

V is TRBV6-5 and J is TRBJ1-3, with D hard to call. CDR3 size: 14 residues. Trimming shortened V by 4 bases and J by 8 bases, and 15 bases separated the two germline ends. Germline CDR1 MNHEY, CDR2 SVGAGI. CDR3 loop: CASSSARKEDTIYF. The CDR3 nucleotides are TGTGCCAGCAGTTCCGCCAGGAAGGAGGACACCATATATTTT.